Listed below are T cell receptor beta chains from one sample, sequenced in a study of radiation and T cells in renal cell carcinoma. Assay used: immunoSEQ multiplex PCR; TCRdb lists only in-frame clones, some missing. The repertoire holds 150,000 to 160,000 clones, with 87% as singletons. Sequencing used blood, obtained from a patient whose treatment included radiotherapy and nephrectomy. Receptor source: a woman between 45 and 65 years old with renal cell carcinoma. Each CDR3 is given without its conserved first and last residue. Each record gives: V gene, D gene, CDR3 protein. The D gene is left open where the match is weak.

TRBV18	.	ASSPQAREAF
TRBV7-7	TRBD1	ASSLQGAGTGELF
TRBV9	.	ASSVAPEPNQPQH
TRBV4-2	.	ASSTGAPSGQPQH
TRBV18	.	ASSPRFGEAKNIQY
TRBV6-5	.	ASTNSDTQY
TRBV20-1	.	SAGVNTEAF
TRBV5-1	TRBD1	ASSNRDRGSKLF
TRBV6-1	.	ASSGQASGPQH
TRBV14	.	ASGRDLRGYT
TRBV4-1	.	ASSRDEGYEQY
TRBV7-2	TRBD2	ASNLRLAGAGDTQY
TRBV29-1	TRBD2	SVEDQRGGRVTDTQY
TRBV6-5	.	ASSYSGTELYEQY
TRBV11-2	.	ASSRPGGERGLPETQY
TRBV2	.	ASNGGRGYT
TRBV15	.	ATSREVYDEKLF
TRBV6-5	.	ASRASGGINSPLH
TRBV11-2	TRBD1	ASSSYRGRSVENTQY
TRBV29-1	TRBD1	SVENRGYGYT
TRBV6-5	.	ASSKQRTEAF
TRBV9	.	ASSVGLGRGVETQY
TRBV6-6	.	ASSSNPGSDT
TRBV7-6	TRBD1	ASSLGLTGSPINTEAF
TRBV7-2	TRBD2	ASSLGGGLQETQY
TRBV2	TRBD1	ASSPGGVDTEAF
TRBV6-5	TRBD1	ASSSRDRANTEAF
TRBV7-6	.	ASSYQTALGQETQY
TRBV2	TRBD2	ASSLYGLAGETQY
TRBV18	TRBD2	ASSPGLEETQY
TRBV5-8	.	ASSPYWTRNEQF
TRBV29-1	.	SAQQDRGLPQH
TRBV15	TRBD2	ATSREGGAVTGELF
TRBV19	.	ASSTLKDGSGNTIY
TRBV9	.	ASSFQRLNTGELF
TRBV18	TRBD2	ASSPASGGNEQF
TRBV2	.	ASSEPANYGYT
TRBV6-4	TRBD2	ASSGQERGGFNEQF
TRBV2	.	ASSVQGYGTEAF
TRBV6-1	.	ASSVGGAISNQPQH
TRBV19	TRBD1	ASSPQDRAIKTYNEQF
TRBV7-8	.	ASSSPGQIGNTIY